These T cell receptor beta chains were read from a single sample in a study of T cells after posttransplantation cyclophosphamide. Clones were read by immunoSEQ multiplex PCR, and TCRdb kept only the in-frame ones, dropping some. The table records roughly 21,000 clones, 70% to 90% of them present only once. This specimen consisted of PBMCs, obtained about 360 days after allogeneic stem cell transplant with calcineurin inhibitor and methotrexate. The receptors come from a female patient aged 25-39 years who received an allogeneic stem cell transplant from an unrelated donor, was CMV-positive, and had acute and chronic GVHD. Some T cells here may be from the graft donor. CDR3s include the opening cysteine and the closing phenylalanine or tryptophan. A D gene is named only where the DNA matches it firmly. Some rows mark clone size as missing; the rest say once, few, many or name a class of expanded clone.

J,V,D,length,size,DNA,CDR3
TRBJ2-7,TRBV18,TRBD1,15,-,TGTGCCAGCTCACCATGGGGGACAGGGGCCTACGAGCAGTACTTC,CASSPWGTGAYEQYF
TRBJ1-4,TRBV10-3,-,14,few,TGTGCCATCAGCCCAGGGTATGGGGATGAAAAACTGTTTTTT,CAISPGYGDEKLFF
TRBJ2-1,TRBV7-9,TRBD1,16,few,TGTGCCAGCAGTACCGGGACAGGGGTTTTAGGGAATGAGCAGTTCTTC,CASSTGTGVLGNEQFF
TRBJ2-5,TRBV7-9,TRBD2,14,-,TGTGCCAGCAGTTTAGTAGCGGGAGCTGTGACCCAGTACTTC,CASSLVAGAVTQYF
TRBJ1-2,TRBV19,-,13,-,TGTGCCAGTAGTATCCCAGGGGACTATGGCTACACCTTC,CASSIPGDYGYTF
TRBJ2-7,TRBV4-1,-,15,-,TGCGCCAGCAGCCGAGGGTTTTTCGGGTCATACGAGCAGTACTTC,CASSRGFFGSYEQYF
TRBJ1-5,TRBV29-1,-,13,-,TGCAGCGTTGCGCAGGGCGGCAATCAGCCCCAGCATTTT,CSVAQGGNQPQHF
TRBJ2-2,TRBV11-2,-,14,-,TGTGCCAGCAGCTTAGTTCGGAACACCGGGGAGCTGTTTTTT,CASSLVRNTGELFF
TRBJ2-2,TRBV28,-,15,-,TGTGCCAGCAGTTTAATTGAATCAGGTTCCGGGGAGCTGTTTTTT,CASSLIESGSGELFF
TRBJ1-5,TRBV28,-,14,-,TGTGCCAGCAGTTACACGACAGAACATCAGCCCCAGCATTTT,CASSYTTEHQPQHF
TRBJ2-7,TRBV7-9,-,14,-,TGTGCCAGCAGCTTAATGGAAGGAGCCTACGAGCAGTACTTC,CASSLMEGAYEQYF
TRBJ2-2,TRBV4-1,-,14,-,TGCGCCAGCAGCCAAAAGGGGTTTGCCGGGGAGCTGTTTTTT,CASSQKGFAGELFF
TRBJ2-5,TRBV5-1,TRBD2,15,-,TGCGCCAGCAGCTTGGGGGGACTAGACATGGAGACCCAGTACTTC,CASSLGGLDMETQYF
TRBJ2-2,TRBV5-1,TRBD1,15,-,TGCGCCAGCAGCCCTGGACAGGGGGGGACCGGGGAGCTGTTTTTT,CASSPGQGGTGELFF
TRBJ2-3,TRBV5-5,TRBD1,17,-,TGTGCCAGCAGCGCACGGGGACAGGTGATAAGCACAGATACGCAGTATTTT,CASSARGQVISTDTQYF
TRBJ2-4,TRBV7-3,-,13,-,TGTGCCAGCAGCTTGGAGCACGGGAACTCGGTGTACTTC,CASSLEHGNSVYF
TRBJ1-1,TRBV18,TRBD1,16,-,TGTGCCAGCTCCCGGGGACCTCGGACAGGGCGGACTGAAGCTTTCTTT,CASSRGPRTGRTEAFF
TRBJ2-1,TRBV18,TRBD1,14,-,TGTGCCAGCTCTTGGGACAGGGGAAGCCTTGGGCAGTTCTTC,CASSWDRGSLGQFF
TRBJ2-5,TRBV2,-,14,-,TGTGCCAGCAGTCGCGGGGCGGTTAGAGAGACCCAGTACTTC,CASSRGAVRETQYF
TRBJ2-7,TRBV19,-,14,few,TGTGCCAGTAGCTCCGACAGCGCTACCTACGAGCAGTACTTC,CASSSDSATYEQYF
TRBJ2-1,TRBV2,-,13,-,TGTGCCAGCAACCCTCCAACTAGTTACGAGCAGTTCTTC,CASNPPTSYEQFF
TRBJ2-1,TRBV27,-,12,-,TGTGCCAGCAGCCTCCAGGGGGGATCTCGGTTCTTC,CASSLQGGSRFF
TRBJ1-1,TRBV18,-,16,-,TGTGCCAGCTCACCAACCAACTATCCATGGGACACTGAAGCTTTCTTT,CASSPTNYPWDTEAFF
TRBJ2-4,TRBV4-1,-,18,-,TGCGCCAGCAGCCAAGAGCAGGGGGGAATTGTAGCCAAAAACATTCAGTACTTC,CASSQEQGGIVAKNIQYF
TRBJ2-5,TRBV23-1,-,16,-,TGCGCCAGCAGTCAATCTAAAGGGGCCACGAGGCAGGCCCAGTACTTC,CASSQSKGATRQAQYF
TRBJ2-2,TRBV6-5,TRBD1,14,-,TGTGCCAGCAAGGGACAGACAAACACCGGGGAGCTGTTTTTT,CASKGQTNTGELFF
TRBJ2-7,TRBV6-5,-,14,-,TGTGCCAGCACGTCGGGGGGCCATGGGGGTGGGCAGTACTTC,CASTSGGHGGGQYF
TRBJ2-7,TRBV7-2,-,11,once,TGTGCCAGCAGCGCTACCGGCGAGCAGTACTTC,CASSATGEQYF
TRBJ2-1,TRBV25-1,TRBD2,15,-,TGTGCCAGCAGTGAGACTAGCGGGCTTCGGGGTGAGCAGTTCTTC,CASSETSGLRGEQFF
TRBJ1-3,TRBV21-1,-,15,-,TGTGCCCCAAAGACAGGGGGTTCCTCTGGAAACACCATATATTTT,CAPKTGGSSGNTIYF
TRBJ2-1,TRBV10-1,-,14,-,TGCGCCAGCAGTGATTGGGGCAGGGACAATGAGCAGTTCTTC,CASSDWGRDNEQFF
TRBJ1-4,TRBV18,-,15,-,TGTGCCAGCTCACCCTACCGGACAGAGCAGGAAAAACTGTTTTTT,CASSPYRTEQEKLFF
TRBJ2-7,TRBV9,-,13,-,TGTGCCAGCAGCCCCGGCGGGGTCTACGAGCAGTACTTC,CASSPGGVYEQYF
TRBJ2-2,TRBV27,-,14,-,TGTGCCAGCAGCCTCGGGGACACCACCGGGGAGCTGTTTTTT,CASSLGDTTGELFF
TRBJ1-6,TRBV5-6,TRBD1,15,-,TGTGCCAGCAGCCCGGACAGGGGCTATAATTCACCCCTCCACTTT,CASSPDRGYNSPLHF
TRBJ1-2,TRBV19,-,12,-,TGTGCCAGTAGTGGACAGAACTATGGCTACACCTTC,CASSGQNYGYTF